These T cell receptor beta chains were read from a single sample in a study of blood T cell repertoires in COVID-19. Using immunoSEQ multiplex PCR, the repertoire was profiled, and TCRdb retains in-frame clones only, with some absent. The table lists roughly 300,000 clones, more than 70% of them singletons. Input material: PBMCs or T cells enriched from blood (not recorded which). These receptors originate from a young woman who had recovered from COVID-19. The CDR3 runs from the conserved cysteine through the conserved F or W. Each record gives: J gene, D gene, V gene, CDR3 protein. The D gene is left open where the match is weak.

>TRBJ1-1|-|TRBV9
CASSVEPGMNTEAFF
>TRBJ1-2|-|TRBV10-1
CASSAGDSYGYTF
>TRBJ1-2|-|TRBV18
CASSPTESGYGYTF
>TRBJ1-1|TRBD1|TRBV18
CASSRGRTGVGTEAFF
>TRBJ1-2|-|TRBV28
CASSLSPTVTGGYTF
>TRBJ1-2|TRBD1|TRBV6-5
CASRDRGKGYTF
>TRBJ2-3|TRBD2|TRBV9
CASSRLAPSTDTQYF
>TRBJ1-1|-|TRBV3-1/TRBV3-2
CASSQETANTEAFF
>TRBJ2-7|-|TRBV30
CAWSGKGSSYEQYF
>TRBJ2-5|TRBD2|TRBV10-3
CAISEVPASGGHETQYF
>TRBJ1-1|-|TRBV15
CATSSNGGSTEAFF
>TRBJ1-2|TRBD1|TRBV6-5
CASSFSGTGPHGYTF
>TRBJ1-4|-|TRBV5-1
CASSLVGRDEKLFF
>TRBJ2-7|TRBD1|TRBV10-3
CAISEGQALESLAYEQYF
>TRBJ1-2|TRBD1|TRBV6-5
CASAVDRGIGYTF
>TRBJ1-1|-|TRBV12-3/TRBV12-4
CASAGNTEAFF
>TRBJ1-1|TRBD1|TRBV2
CATKQGGTEAFF
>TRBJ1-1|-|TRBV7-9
CASSLTANTEAFF
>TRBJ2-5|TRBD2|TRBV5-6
CASSLGRGGRRKETQYF
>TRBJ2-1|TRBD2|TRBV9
CASSATASGGSDEQFF
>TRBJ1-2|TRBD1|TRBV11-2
CASTPSQDRGGGGYTF
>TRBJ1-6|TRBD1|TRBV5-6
CASSRSRLGQGPYSPLHF
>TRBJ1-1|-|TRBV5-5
CASSFTYNTEAFF
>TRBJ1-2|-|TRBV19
CASSPDSNYGYTF
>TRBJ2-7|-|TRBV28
CASSEGHQHEQYF
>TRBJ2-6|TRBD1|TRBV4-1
CASSLDRASGANVLTF
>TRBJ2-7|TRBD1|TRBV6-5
CASSYMDRIHEQYF
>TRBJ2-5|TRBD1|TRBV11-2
CASSSGQGKTQYF
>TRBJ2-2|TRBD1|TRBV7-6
CASSWGTGGETGELFF
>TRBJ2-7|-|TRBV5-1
CASSRQDKPYEQYF
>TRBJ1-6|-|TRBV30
CAGTRGNYNSPLHF
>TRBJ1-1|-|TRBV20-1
CSASARATEAFF
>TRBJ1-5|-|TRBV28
CASAGGNQPQHF
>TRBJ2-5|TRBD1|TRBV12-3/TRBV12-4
CASSPGPGGTQYF
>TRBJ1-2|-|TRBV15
CATSRDDRTNYGYTF
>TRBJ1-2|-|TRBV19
CASSTHSGGLNYGYTF
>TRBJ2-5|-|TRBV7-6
CASSYSSQETQYF
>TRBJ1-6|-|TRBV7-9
CASGPDSNNSPLHF
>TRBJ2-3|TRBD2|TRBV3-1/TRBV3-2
CATAIAGKRTDTQYF
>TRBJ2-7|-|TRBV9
CASSTTTSGTHEQYF
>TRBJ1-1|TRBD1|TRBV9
CASRDRGPDTEAFF
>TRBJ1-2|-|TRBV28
CASSLGGAPYGYTF
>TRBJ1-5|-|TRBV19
CASRQVSNQPQHF
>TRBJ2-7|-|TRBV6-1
CASSEGWGLYEQYF
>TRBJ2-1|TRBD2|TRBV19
CASSPGLAGRNEQFF
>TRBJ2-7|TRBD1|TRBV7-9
CASSLGTGSYEQYF
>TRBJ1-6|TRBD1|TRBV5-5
CASSSTGGSLNSPLHF
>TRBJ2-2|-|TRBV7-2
CASTRERYTGELFF
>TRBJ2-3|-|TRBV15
CATSSGMASTDTQYF
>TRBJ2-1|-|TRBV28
CASSERTNEQFF
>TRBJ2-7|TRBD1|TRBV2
CASSEDAGQDDEQYF
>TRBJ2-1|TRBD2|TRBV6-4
CASSLDGGAYNEQFF
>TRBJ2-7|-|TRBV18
CASSPDGVSYEQYF
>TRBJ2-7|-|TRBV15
CATSRLIYGEQYF
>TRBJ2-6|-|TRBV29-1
CSVGGVGANVLTF
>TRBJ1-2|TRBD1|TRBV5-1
CASSPESTGTGNFNYGYTF
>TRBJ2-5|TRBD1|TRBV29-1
CSVERTGAETQYF